A single sample gave rise to the 22 T cell receptor beta chains below, sequenced in a study of blood T cell repertoires in COVID-19. Libraries were prepared by immunoSEQ multiplex PCR; TCRdb keeps only in-frame clonotypes and omits some of them. Here the sample spans under 150,000 clones, approximately 71% being singletons. Sequencing used peripheral blood. These receptors came from a woman in her 70s with acute or convalescent COVID-19.

This clone has at least ten counts. This chain uses TRBV27 with TRBJ2-3, with D perhaps TRBD2 (5 bases). The CDR3 has 14 amino acids. Trimming cost V 3 bases and J 4 bases, with 11 bases left between them. The germline V gene has CDR1 MNHEY and CDR2 SMNVEV (reference sequence). The CDR3 sequence: CASSFSRTSDTQYF. In DNA, the CDR3 is TGTGCCAGCAGTTTTTCTAGGACTTCAGATACGCAGTATTTT.

This clone was found a few times. The rearrangement links TRBV10-3 to TRBJ1-6; D gene unclear. Germline loops: CDR1 ENHRY, CDR2 SYGVKD. V was pared by 0 bases and J by 8 bases, with 14 bases between. The CDR3 is made up of 16 amino acids. The CDR3 DNA reads as TGTGCCATCAGTGAGTCACCGGGGAAGGTCGATTCACCCCTCCACTTT. Translated, it gives CAISESPGKVDSPLHF.

This clone appeared a few times. The chain recombines TRBV28 with TRBJ1-2; 10 bases map to TRBD1. This CDR3 is built from 14 residues. Germline loops: CDR1 MDHEN, CDR2 SYDVKM. The V and J ends lost 6 bases and 1 base, in that order; junction bases with no gene match: 2. The CDR3 spells CASRTGGVNYGYTF. In DNA form, the CDR3 reads TGTGCCAGCAGGACAGGGGGCGTTAACTATGGCTACACCTTC.

This clone was counted only a few times. V is TRBV19 and J is TRBJ1-6, with D uncertain. V lost 8 bases and J 1 base, leaving 9 bases between the germline ends. Germline V gene data show CDR1 as LNHDA and CDR2 as SQIVND (reference sequence). The CDR3 totals 14 residues. The CDR3 DNA follows: TGTGCCAGTTCAGGTTGGTCCTATAATTCACCCCTCCACTTT. Its protein is CASSGWSYNSPLHF.

This clone was observed a handful of times. The genes are TRBV9 and TRBJ2-1, with D possibly being TRBD2 (6 bases). CDR3 length: 15 residues. CDR1 and CDR2 from the germline V gene are SGDLS and YYNGEE. Trimming removed 3 bases at V and 0 bases at J, with 10 bases between. The CDR3 loop is CASSAGLSSYNEQFF. CDR3 bases: TGTGCCAGCAGCGCCGGACTAAGCTCCTACAATGAGCAGTTCTTC.

This sequence joins TRBV10-2 and TRBJ2-2; a possible D gene is TRBD2 (6 bases). CDR3 length: 11 amino acids. CDR1 and CDR2 (germline): WSHSY, SAAADI. Trimming took 6 bases from V and 7 from J, leaving 6 bases between them. The CDR3 region is CASRRGGELFF. The CDR3 bases are TGCGCCAGCAGGCGGGGCGGGGAGCTGTTTTTT.

V is TRBV4-1 and J is TRBJ1-1; TRBD1 agrees at 9 bases. CDR3 size: 14 residues. Germline V gene data show CDR1 as MGHRA and CDR2 as YSYEKL. The trim removed 0 bases at V and 11 bases at J, leaving 7 bases unmatched. The CDR3 sequence is CASSQEWADRGAFF. DNA of the CDR3: TGCGCCAGCAGCCAAGAGTGGGCCGACAGGGGGGCTTTCTTT.

The rearrangement joins TRBV10-3 to TRBJ2-7; perhaps TRBD2 as D (5 bases). V dropped 0 bases and J dropped 3 bases, with 12 bases sitting between them. This CDR3 has 15 amino acids. From germline, CDR1 is ENHRY and CDR2 SYGVKD. This CDR3 reads CAISESPGKVYEQYF. CDR3 DNA sequence: TGTGCCATCAGTGAGTCACCCGGGAAGGTCTACGAGCAGTACTTC.

This rearrangement joins TRBV4-3 to TRBJ2-1; D call uncertain. CDR3 length equals 16 residues. Germline CDR1 is LGHNA and CDR2 is YSLEER. V gave up 2 bases and J gave up 7 bases, with 18 bases separating them. CDR3 bases: TGCGCCAGCAGCCAACTAGGAGAAGCCGGATCGAATGAGCAGTTCTTC. Amino acid sequence: CASSQLGEAGSNEQFF.

The gene calls are TRBV6-5 and TRBJ1-6, with D tentatively TRBD1 (5 bases). Trimming left V 11 bases short and J 10 bases short, with 24 bases between. The CDR3 consists of 15 residues. Germline V gene lookup returns CDR1 MNHEY and CDR2 SVGAGI. CDR3 DNA sequence: TGTGCCTCCACACGGGGGATTAGATTTGAATCACCCCTCCACTTT. Translating gives CASTRGIRFESPLHF.

At least ten counts were recorded for this clone. This chain joins TRBV27 and TRBJ1-4, with a tentative D call TRBD1 (5 bases). The CDR3 length is 13 residues. The germline V gene encodes CDR1 MNHEY and CDR2 SMNVEV (reference sequence). Trimming left V 6 bases short and J 4 bases short, with 9 bases between. This CDR3 reads CASRRDFNEKLFF. CDR3 in DNA: TGTGCCAGCAGAAGGGACTTTAATGAAAAACTGTTTTTT.

This clone was detected only a few times. The genes are TRBV4-2 and TRBJ2-1; 8 bases match TRBD2. Germline CDR1 reads LGHNA; CDR2 reads YNFKEQ. CDR3 length: 17 residues. The trim removed 1 base at V and 4 bases at J, leaving 9 bases unmatched. In nucleotides, the CDR3 is TGTGCCAGCAGCCAAGGGGGTAAAGCGGGAGCATACAATGAGCAGTTCTTC. Amino acid sequence: CASSQGGKAGAYNEQFF.

The chain is built from TRBV25-1 and TRBJ2-5, with D hard to call. The V gene's germline CDR1 is MGHDK and CDR2 SYGVNS. This CDR3 contains 13 residues. V was cut by 6 bases and J by 7 bases, with 15 bases left in between. CDR3 residues: CASSDPRSGTQYF. CDR3 bases: TGTGCCAGCAGCGACCCGCGTTCGGGGACCCAGTACTTC.

This clone was detected only a few times. J is TRBJ1-2 and V is TRBV5-1, with 9 bases aligning to TRBD1. V dropped 6 bases and J dropped 7; count of bases not matched to a gene: 10. This CDR3 has 14 amino acids. Germline CDR1 is SGHRS and CDR2 is YFSETQ. The CDR3 DNA sequence: TGCGCCAGCACCTCCACCGACAGGGGGGGTGGCTACACCTTC. It codes for CASTSTDRGGGYTF.

This clone was picked up one time. The V gene is TRBV6-2 or TRBV6-3, the J gene TRBJ1-6; D is ambiguous. The germline V and J ends were trimmed by 2 bases and 8 bases, with 7 bases remaining between them. CDR1 is MNHEY and CDR2 is SVGEGT in the germline V gene. The CDR3 covers 13 residues. CDR3 in amino acids: CASSYAGHSPLHF. The DNA of the CDR3 is TGTGCCAGCAGTTACGCCGGTCATTCACCCCTCCACTTT.

This clone was seen at least ten times. This chain uses TRBV27 with TRBJ2-2; no definite D call. Germline V gene data show CDR1 as MNHEY and CDR2 as SMNVEV (reference sequence). With 1 base removed from V and 7 bases from J, the gap between germline ends came to 10 bases. The CDR3 totals 14 residues. The CDR3 here is CASSLFTGLGELFF. In DNA, the CDR3 is TGTGCCAGCAGTTTATTTACGGGTCTCGGGGAGCTGTTTTTT.

V and J are TRBV7-2 and TRBJ2-7; the match to TRBD1 covers 9 bases. In germline, CDR1 is SGHTA, CDR2 FQGNSA. J lost 3 bases, V lost 0 bases, and 6 bases had no gene match. The CDR3 is made up of 16 amino acids. This CDR3 is CASSLAPGQGSYEQYF. CDR3 bases: TGTGCCAGCAGCTTAGCGCCGGGACAGGGAAGCTACGAGCAGTACTTC.

V gene TRBV7-2 combines with J gene TRBJ1-2; 10 bases are shared with TRBD1. The trim removed 3 bases at V and 3 bases at J, leaving 7 bases unmatched. The CDR3 is made up of 16 amino acids. CDR1 is SGHTA, CDR2 FQGNSA, per germline. The CDR3, as DNA: TGTGCCAGCAGCTTGGCAACGGGGACAGGGGACTATGGCTACACCTTC. Amino acids: CASSLATGTGDYGYTF.

This chain links TRBV6-2 or TRBV6-3 with TRBJ1-1; D remains unclear. There are 15 residues in the CDR3. Germline V gives CDR1 MNHEY, CDR2 SVGEGT. V was shortened by 3 bases and J by 2 bases, with 13 bases between the two germline ends. In nucleotides, the CDR3 is TGTGCCAGCAGTTATCACGGGTCGGCAAACACTGAAGCTTTCTTT. It codes for CASSYHGSANTEAFF.

The J gene is TRBJ2-3, the V gene TRBV9; 7 bases agree with TRBD1. The CDR3 covers 15 residues. Per germline, CDR1 SGDLS and CDR2 YYNGEE. V shed 4 bases and J 2 bases; nucleotides not matched to a gene: 7. This chain's CDR3 is CASSFQGVATDTQYF. CDR3 coding DNA: TGTGCCAGCAGCTTTCAGGGGGTGGCCACAGATACGCAGTATTTT. Based on the CDR3 plus reference TRBV9 and TRBJ2-3, the full variable domain is DSGVTQTPKHLITATGQRVTLRCSPRSGDLSVYWYQQSLDQGLQFLIQYYNGEERAKGNILERFSAQQFPDLHSELNLSSLELGDSALYFCASSFQGVATDTQYFGPGTRLTVL.

The chain uses TRBV2 and TRBJ2-1; D remains ambiguous. V lost 4 bases, J lost 10 bases, and 5 bases lay in between. The CDR3 has 10 amino acids. CDR1 and CDR2 (germline): SNHLY, FYNNEI. The CDR3 reads CASSVQEQFF. CDR3 DNA: TGTGCCAGCAGTGTCCAGGAGCAGTTCTTC.

The table lists this clone with a count of one. The DNA for the CDR3 is TGTGCCAGCAGCATTGGACAGGGCGGCCACTATGAAAAACTGTTTTTT. This codes for CASSIGQGGHYEKLFF. The chain employs TRBV7-9 and TRBJ1-4; 8 bases are shared with TRBD1. There are 16 residues in the CDR3. The germline V gene has CDR1 SEHNR and CDR2 FQNEAQ (reference sequence). V was pared by 5 bases and J by 6 bases, with 11 bases of the junction left unmatched.